A single sample is the source of the 22 T cell receptor beta chains below, sequenced in a study of cytomegalovirus exposure and HLA in healthy donors. TCRdb's table, derived via immunoSEQ multiplex PCR, lists solely in-frame clones and lacks some. The table shows about 170,000 clones, with approximately 86% occurring only once. Sequenced material: PBMCs. These receptors came from a man aged 18 to 29 in good health and CMV-seropositive.

This chain links TRBV5-4 with TRBJ1-2, with a weak D call TRBD1 (6 bases). The CDR3 sequence is 14 residues long. With 0 bases removed from V and 2 bases from J, the gap between germline ends came to 8 bases. The germline CDR1 and CDR2 sequences are SGHNT and YYREEE (reference sequence). The CDR3: CASSLEGGNYGYTF. Here the CDR3 DNA reads TGTGCCAGCAGCTTGGAAGGGGGAAACTATGGCTACACCTTC.

CDR3: CASRYPDTFEAFF. The CDR3 region has the DNA TGTGCCAGCAGATATCCGGACACCTTTGAAGCTTTCTTT. The V call is TRBV6-6, the J call TRBJ1-1, with a weak D call TRBD1 (5 bases). Germline V CDR1 and CDR2: MNHNY, SVGAGI (reference sequence). Trimming shortened V by 6 bases and J by 7 bases, and 15 bases separated the two germline ends. CDR3 length equals 13 residues.

The chain has TRBV7-2 and TRBJ1-4; possible D gene TRBD1, 6 bases. V was shortened by 3 bases and J by 8 bases, with 16 bases between the two germline ends. The germline CDR1 and CDR2 sequences are SGHTA and FQGNSA. This CDR3 region has 15 residues. CDR3 coding DNA: TGTGCCAGCAGCTTGGGGGGGGCCCCTGGAGAAAAACTGTTTTTT. It codes for CASSLGGAPGEKLFF.

The chain combines TRBV7-6 with TRBJ1-2, with D perhaps TRBD1 (6 bases). Germline values: CDR1 SGHVS, CDR2 FNYEAQ. The germline V and J ends were trimmed by 5 bases and 7 bases, with 20 bases remaining between them. The CDR3 covers 15 residues. In DNA form, the CDR3 reads TGTGCCAGCAGCCCCATGGACGGGGGGCGAGTTGGCTACACCTTC. Its protein is CASSPMDGGRVGYTF.

The V gene is TRBV7-9, the J gene TRBJ1-3; D uncertain. The V gene's germline CDR1 is SEHNR and CDR2 FQNEAQ (reference sequence). Trimming stripped 3 bases from V and 0 bases from J, with 12 bases between. The CDR3 is 16 residues long. Here the CDR3 reads CASSFEGQHSGNTIYF. The CDR3 DNA follows: TGTGCCAGCAGCTTTGAGGGCCAGCACTCTGGAAACACCATATATTTT.

This chain connects TRBV5-1 to TRBJ2-3, with TRBD2 matching over 16 bases. With V trimmed by 1 base and J by 6 bases, 11 bases remained unmatched. The CDR3 loop spans 19 amino acids. The germline V gene has CDR1 SGHRS and CDR2 YFSETQ. The CDR3 here is CASSLFGGTSGGAMDTQYF. The CDR3 DNA sequence: TGCGCCAGCAGCTTGTTCGGTGGGACTAGCGGGGGGGCTATGGATACGCAGTATTTT. Together with reference TRBV5-1 and TRBJ2-3, the CDR3 gives the full variable domain: KAGVTQTPRYLIKTRGQQVTLSCSPISGHRSVSWYQQTPGQGLQFLFEYFSETQRNKGNFPGRFSGRQFSNSRSEMNVSTLELGDSALYLCASSLFGGTSGGAMDTQYFGPGTRLTVL.

This clone appeared once. The genes are TRBV28 and TRBJ2-7, with 9 positions matching TRBD2. CDR1 is MDHEN, CDR2 SYDVKM, per germline. The CDR3 loop spans 14 amino acids. V lost 3 bases and J lost 6; bases outside the gene matches: 6. CDR3 in DNA: TGTGCCAGCAGTTTGGCGGGAGGGCCGGTCGAGCAGTACTTC. Encoded protein: CASSLAGGPVEQYF.

This clone was detected once. The rearrangement joins TRBV25-1 to TRBJ2-7, with TRBD1 matching over 7 bases. Losses at the gene ends were 1 base for V and 5 bases for J; bases not matched to a gene: 8. CDR1 is MGHDK and CDR2 is SYGVNS in the germline V gene. The CDR3 length is 15 residues. The CDR3 loop is CASSESTTGDHEQYF. The CDR3 nucleotides read TGTGCCAGCAGTGAATCCACCACAGGGGACCACGAGCAGTACTTC.

J is TRBJ2-1 and V is TRBV9, with 7 bases aligning to TRBD2. The CDR3 consists of 13 residues. J lost 6 bases, V lost 3 bases, and 3 bases had no gene match. Germline values: CDR1 SGDLS, CDR2 YYNGEE. The CDR3 nucleotides read TGTGCCAGCAGCGGCGGACTAGTCAATGAGCAGTTCTTC. It codes for CASSGGLVNEQFF.

The chain couples TRBV6-5 to TRBJ1-5, with D hard to call. The ends were cut back, 6 bases at V and 5 bases at J, with 11 bases in the middle. CDR1 is MNHEY and CDR2 is SVGAGI in the germline V gene. The length of the CDR3 is 13 residues. DNA of the CDR3: TGTGCCAGCAGCCCCTTCAGTCATCAGCCCCAGCATTTT. As protein: CASSPFSHQPQHF.

In this sample, this clone turned up a few times. V usage is TRBV5-6 and J usage is TRBJ2-1; possibly TRBD1 for D (6 bases). CDR1 and CDR2 from the germline V gene are SGHDT and YYEEEE. The ends were cut back, 3 bases at V and 4 bases at J, with 8 bases in the middle. There are 13 residues in the CDR3. In DNA, the CDR3 is TGTGCCAGCAGCTGGACAGTTTACAATGAGCAGTTCTTC. This sequence encodes CASSWTVYNEQFF.

This clone was picked up many times. The chain employs TRBV5-1 and TRBJ2-7, with TRBD2 identical over 9 bases. Trimming removed 6 bases from V and 6 bases from J; junction bases left unmatched: 7. The germline CDR1 and CDR2 sequences are SGHRS and YFSETQ. The CDR3 runs to 13 residues. In DNA form, the CDR3 reads TGCGCCAGCAAGGCTAGCGGGACCTCCGAGCAGTACTTC. As protein: CASKASGTSEQYF.

For the CDR3, the DNA is TGTGCCAGCAGCATGAGCGGGGGGGCCGGAGGGAATGAGCAGTTCTTC. Residues: CASSMSGGAGGNEQFF. This sequence joins TRBV2 and TRBJ2-1, with 10 bases that match TRBD2. The CDR3 totals 16 residues. With 6 bases clipped from V and 7 bases from J, the junction kept 12 bases outside the gene matches. From germline, CDR1 is SNHLY and CDR2 FYNNEI. Drawing the rest from reference TRBV2 and TRBJ2-1, the complete variable domain is EPEVTQTPSHQVTQMGQEVILRCVPISNHLYFYWYRQILGQKVEFLVSFYNNEISEKSEIFDDQFSVERPDGSNFTLKIRSTKLEDSAMYFCASSMSGGAGGNEQFFGPGTRLTVL.

This chain links TRBV27 with TRBJ2-1; TRBD2 agrees at 8 bases. This CDR3 contains 15 residues. In germline, CDR1 is MNHEY, CDR2 SMNVEV (reference sequence). The junction had 13 bases not matched to a gene; V was cut back by 7 bases and J by 8 bases. The CDR3 region is CASTPAGDVGDEQFF. The CDR3 nucleotides read TGTGCCAGCACCCCAGCGGGAGATGTTGGCGATGAGCAGTTCTTC.

V and J are TRBV9 and TRBJ1-1; D is ambiguous. The length of the CDR3 is 14 residues. The germline gives CDR1 SGDLS, CDR2 YYNGEE. Trimming removed 3 bases at V and 3 bases at J, with 12 bases between. DNA for the CDR3: TGTGCCAGCAGCGGAGGAGGTAGCGACACTGAAGCTTTCTTT. Its protein product is CASSGGGSDTEAFF.

The genes are TRBV28 and TRBJ1-1, with 8 bases lining up with TRBD1. The length of the CDR3 is 14 residues. The V gene's germline CDR1 is MDHEN and CDR2 SYDVKM. V lost 5 bases, J lost 4 bases, and 6 bases stayed unmatched. The CDR3 nucleotides read TGTGCCAGCAGTGACGGACAGGGTTTCACTGAAGCTTTCTTT. Protein: CASSDGQGFTEAFF.

The genes are TRBV29-1 and TRBJ2-6, with 7 bases fitting TRBD1. Germline CDR1 is SQVTM and CDR2 is ANQGSEA. The CDR3 has 16 residues. Trimming took 6 bases from V and 0 from J; bases not matched to a gene: 8. CDR3: CSVGTVSFSGANVLTF. DNA of the CDR3: TGCAGCGTCGGGACAGTGTCTTTCTCTGGGGCCAACGTCCTGACTTTC.

This sequence joins TRBV5-1 and TRBJ2-2, with no clear D. The CDR3 has 13 amino acids. V was shortened by 0 bases and J by 7 bases, with 7 bases between the two germline ends. CDR1 SGHRS and CDR2 YFSETQ come from the germline V gene. The CDR3 sequence: CASSLGLYGELFF. CDR3 coding DNA: TGCGCCAGCAGCTTGGGTCTATACGGGGAGCTGTTTTTT.

The CDR3 DNA sequence: TGTGCCAGCAGCTTTAGACAGGGAATATCCTACGAGCAGTACTTC. It is translated as CASSFRQGISYEQYF. V is TRBV6-1 and J is TRBJ2-7, with 7 bases fitting TRBD1. Germline V gene lookup returns CDR1 MNHNS and CDR2 SASEGT. The CDR3 is made up of 15 amino acids. V dropped 6 bases and J dropped 1; count of bases not matched to a gene: 9.

This clone appeared a few times. The rearrangement uses TRBV19 and TRBJ1-2, with D possibly being TRBD1 (6 bases). The CDR3 length is 16 residues. The germline V gene has CDR1 LNHDA and CDR2 SQIVND (reference sequence). Trimming took off 5 bases at V and 0 bases at J, with 16 bases between the two ends. The CDR3 loop reads CASSPPTGWANYGYTF. The CDR3 nucleotides are TGTGCCAGTAGTCCCCCAACAGGGTGGGCTAACTATGGCTACACCTTC.

A remark on this clone: The likely explanation is a read error, given a far larger clone one base away. The genes are TRBV9 and TRBJ2-2, with D maybe TRBD1 (6 bases). CDR3 length: 13 residues. V lost 7 bases, J lost 0 bases, and 7 bases lay in between. Germline loops: CDR1 SGDLS, CDR2 YYNGEE. The CDR3 DNA follows: TGTGCCAGCGGGACACCGAACACCGGGGAGCTGTTTTTT. Amino acid sequence: CASGTPNTGELFF. The full variable domain, completed using reference TRBV9 and TRBJ2-2, is DSGVTQTPKHLITATGQRVTLRCSPRSGDLSVYWYQQSLDQGLQFLIQYYNGEERAKGNILERFSAQQFPDLHSELNLSSLELGDSALYFCASGTPNTGELFFGEGSRLTVL.

This clone was seen a few times. The V and J genes are TRBV29-1 and TRBJ1-1, with D hard to call. The germline V and J ends were trimmed by 7 bases and 0 bases, with 9 bases remaining between them. The CDR3 spans 12 residues. Germline CDR1 reads SQVTM; CDR2 reads ANQGSEA. In DNA form, the CDR3 reads TGCAGCGCTCTAGTTTTGAACACTGAAGCTTTCTTT. Protein sequence: CSALVLNTEAFF.